This record looks at one TCR beta chain sequence and its context. There is no known antigen for this receptor. No quality values exist for individual bases; no much larger clone is one base distant. These data belong to a study of blood T cell repertoires in COVID-19 (dated by TCRdb to about 2020). Background on the whole study: Samples from collaborators originated in the United States, Italy and Spain and spanned both the acute and convalescent phases of COVID-19. The prospective study material was composed of cDNA or gDNA derived from T cells, B-cell-depleted T cells, or PBMCs. The dataset comprised deeply sampled blood TCRbeta repertoires from subjects exposed to, actively infected with, or recovered from COVID-19. The repertoires were released in a freely available public database meant as a resource for research on the immune response to SARS-CoV-2. The samples were drawn from two sources: the first 160 participants of the ongoing ImmuneRACE study, and 1,254 subjects contributed by 6 global collaborators. The sample metadata nearly always contained a de-identified subject ID, COVID-19 status, age in years and sex. HLA class I and class II types, where available, came from metadata supplied by the sample provider rather than from assay-based typing. Summary of the overall study and its limitations: The amount of clinical and demographic metadata varied by source and participant and was provided uncurated.

TCRbeta CDR3 regions were amplified from genomic DNA by means of the immunoSEQ Assay, a bias-controlled multiplex PCR. The authors' analysis ran thus. Nucleated cell counts per sample were estimated from amplification of reference gene primers within the assay. To quantify the absolute abundance of each unique TCRbeta CDR3 rearrangement, sequence reads were collapsed and filtered. For each sample, productive Simpson clonality was calculated as the square root of Simpson's diversity index over productive rearrangements. Entries here come from immuneACCESS through TCRdb and include only in-frame sequences with V and J called. Some clones fail to appear in such tables; in the studies checked, an unresolved V gene covers under half of the shortfall, and the cause of the remainder is unknown. The V and J calls and clone size come from that table; D and trimming were worked out from the DNA. The sample table shows 150,000 to 200,000 clones, and about 90% are seen once. Nearly 5% of the sample is taken by the ten largest.

V trim: 0 bases; J trim: 6 bases; unmatched bases: 6. CDR1 and CDR2 are read off the germline V gene as SGDLS and YYNGEE. Inclusive of the bounding cysteine and phenylalanine, the CDR3 is 15 residues long. Just CDR3 DNA is preserved here, 45 bases in frame from base 1. One collaborating source in Seattle enrolled patients during active infection and followed them longitudinally through the course of disease. Whole blood was collected in K2EDTA tubes by collaborating institutions according to the institutions' own protocols. For TCRbeta analysis, collaborator samples were shipped as frozen whole blood, as isolated PBMCs, or as DNA extracted from either sample type.

The sample comprised peripheral blood. The TCR sequence derives from a man aged 25 to 45 with COVID-19, enrolled during active disease. Here the chain combines TRBV9 and TRBJ1-2, and 9 junction bases match TRBD1. The nucleotides are TGTGCCAGCAGCGTAGGCCGGGACAGGGTCGATGGCTACACCTTC. This encodes CASSVGRDRVDGYTF.